The 15 T cell receptor beta chains in this list originate from one sample, sequenced in a study of follicular helper T cells after annual influenza vaccination. Time point given: 2014-2015 season, pre-vaccination. Generated by immunoSEQ multiplex PCR, the TCRdb table keeps only in-frame clones and is missing some. The table has approximately 1,200 clones, roughly 79% seen once; the top ten hold about 2.5%. This sample comprised CXCR5+ CD38+ circulating T follicular helper cells from blood, obtained on the day of influenza vaccination. Documented subset: circulating Tfh, non-naive CD4+CXCR5+PD-1+ (ICOS+CD38+ or ICOS-CD38-). The receptor set was obtained from an adult who received the influenza vaccine.

Only a few counts were recorded for this clone. CDR3 DNA: TGTGCCAGCAGTTATTCGGGCCCTGAAGCTTTCTTT. It specifies CASSYSGPEAFF. V and J are TRBV6-6 and TRBJ1-1; D not resolved. Germline V gene data show CDR1 as MNHNY and CDR2 as SVGAGI (reference sequence). The CDR3 has 12 amino acids. V shed 3 bases and J shed 6 bases, with 8 bases lying between them.

The CDR3 loop is CAWSKQHNEAFF. CDR3 bases: TGTGCCTGGAGTAAGCAGCACAATGAAGCTTTCTTT. The chain is built from TRBV30 and TRBJ1-1; unclear D gene. Germline values: CDR1 GTSNPN, CDR2 SVGIG (reference sequence). V was pared by 2 bases and J by 7 bases, with 11 bases between. This CDR3 has 12 amino acids.

This clone was found a few times. V and J are TRBV10-3 and TRBJ2-7; 9 nucleotides align to TRBD1. This CDR3 has 15 residues. The trim removed 2 bases at V and 1 base at J, leaving 3 bases unmatched. The germline V gene has CDR1 ENHRY and CDR2 SYGVKD. The CDR3 DNA is TGTGCCATCAGTGAGGAACAGGGGGCGTCCTACGAGCAGTACTTC. Its protein product is CAISEEQGASYEQYF.

The chain combines TRBV7-8 with TRBJ2-5, with D possibly being TRBD2 (7 bases). Trimming left V 10 bases short and J 2 bases short, with 20 bases between. The germline V gene encodes CDR1 SGHVS and CDR2 FQNEAQ. The length of the CDR3 is 15 residues. CDR3 nucleotide sequence: TGTGCCATTCGGGGGGCGGGAGCCTCTCAAGAGACCCAGTACTTC. Translated, it gives CAIRGAGASQETQYF. The full variable domain, in which reference TRBV7-8 and TRBJ2-5 provide the parts outside the CDR3, is GAGVSQSPRYKVAKRGQDVALRCDPISGHVSLFWYQQALGQGPEFLTYFQNEAQLDKSGLPSDRFFAERPEGSVSTLKIQRTQQEDSAVYLCAIRGAGASQETQYFGPGTRLLVL.

V and J are TRBV28 and TRBJ2-1, with no clear D. CDR1 and CDR2 (germline): MDHEN, SYDVKM. V lost 7 bases and J 4 bases, leaving 11 bases between the germline ends. The CDR3 is 13 residues long. The DNA of the CDR3 is TGTGCCAGCAATCCCTACAATTACAATGAGCAGTTCTTC. It codes for CASNPYNYNEQFF.

The chain couples TRBV5-1 to TRBJ2-5; unclear D gene. The CDR3 contains 15 residues. The V gene's germline CDR1 is SGHRS and CDR2 YFSETQ. Trimming took 0 bases from V and 0 from J, leaving 9 bases between them. DNA of the CDR3: TGCGCCAGCAGCTTGGAGCCCAGCTACCAAGAGACCCAGTACTTC. This sequence encodes CASSLEPSYQETQYF.

The chain employs TRBV6-1 and TRBJ1-6, with 8 nucleotides matching TRBD1. V was pared by 7 bases and J by 3 bases, with 5 bases of the junction left unmatched. Germline loops: CDR1 MNHNS, CDR2 SASEGT. The CDR3 is 15 residues long. CDR3 coding DNA: TGTGCCAGCACCTACGGACAGGGCTATAATTCACCCCTCCACTTT. Protein sequence: CASTYGQGYNSPLHF.

This clone was recorded a few times. The chain uses TRBV30 and TRBJ1-2; the D is unclear. V was shortened by 3 bases and J by 7 bases, with 15 bases between the two germline ends. The length of the CDR3 is 13 residues. CDR1 GTSNPN and CDR2 SVGIG come from the germline V gene (reference sequence). This CDR3 reads CAWSSTRVAGYTF. CDR3 DNA: TGTGCCTGGAGCTCCACTCGAGTAGCTGGCTACACCTTC.

J is TRBJ1-5 and V is TRBV2; D is undetermined. The length of the CDR3 is 12 residues. CDR1 is SNHLY and CDR2 is FYNNEI in the germline V gene. Trimming took 5 bases from V and 8 from J, leaving 10 bases between them. The CDR3 DNA is TGTGCCAGCAGTCTCCAACTTGAGCCCCAGCATTTT. Translating it yields CASSLQLEPQHF. The full variable domain, in which reference TRBV2 and TRBJ1-5 provide the parts outside the CDR3, is EPEVTQTPSHQVTQMGQEVILRCVPISNHLYFYWYRQILGQKVEFLVSFYNNEISEKSEIFDDQFSVERPDGSNFTLKIRSTKLEDSAMYFCASSLQLEPQHFGDGTRLSIL.

The genes are TRBV5-8 and TRBJ2-1; the D gene could be TRBD1 or TRBD2 (5 bases each). Germline lookup yields CDR1 SGHTS and CDR2 YDEGEE. This CDR3 contains 15 residues. V lost 2 bases and J lost 0, with 9 bases in between. The CDR3 nucleotides read TGTGCCAGCAGCTTAAAGGGGAGCTCCTACAATGAGCAGTTCTTC. As protein: CASSLKGSSYNEQFF.

This chain links TRBV5-8 with TRBJ1-5; D remains unclear. The CDR3 is 16 residues long. V dropped 0 bases and J dropped 4 bases, with 14 bases sitting between them. Germline lookup yields CDR1 SGHTS and CDR2 YDEGEE. This CDR3 reads CASSLEVVVGNQPQHF. CDR3 coding DNA: TGTGCCAGCAGCTTGGAGGTGGTTGTGGGAAATCAGCCCCAGCATTTT.

CDR3 nucleotide sequence: TGTGCCAGTAGTCTATCCGCGGGACAGGGCGCTTTCGGGCAGTACTTC. Its protein is CASSLSAGQGAFGQYF. The chain joins TRBV19 to TRBJ2-7, with 9 bases lining up with TRBD1. The V segment lost 5 bases and the J segment 9 bases; nucleotides outside the gene matches: 17. Per germline, CDR1 LNHDA and CDR2 SQIVND (reference sequence). The CDR3 is 16 residues long. Looking up the rest from reference TRBV19 and TRBJ2-7 gives the full variable domain: DGGITQSPKYLFRKEGQNVTLSCEQNLNHDAMYWYRQDPGQGLRLIYYSQIVNDFQKGDIAEGYSVSREKKESFPLTVTSAQKNPTAFYLCASSLSAGQGAFGQYFGPGTRLTVT.

The CDR3 DNA follows: TGTGCCAGCAGTTCCCCGACTACCCCAGATACGCAGTATTTT. Translation gives CASSSPTTPDTQYF. The chain has TRBV28 and TRBJ2-3; D might be TRBD2 (5 bases). V was cut by 4 bases and J by 4 bases, with 12 bases left in between. The CDR3 loop spans 14 amino acids. From germline, CDR1 is MDHEN and CDR2 SYDVKM.

V gene TRBV19 combines with J gene TRBJ1-1, with TRBD1 as a possible D gene (6 bases). This CDR3 is built from 13 residues. Germline-derived CDR1 and CDR2 are LNHDA and SQIVND (reference sequence). The V and J ends lost 4 bases and 1 base respectively, with 7 bases between them. The CDR3 is CASSNRANTEAFF. The CDR3 region has the DNA TGTGCCAGTAGTAACAGGGCGAACACTGAAGCTTTCTTT.

This chain uses TRBV5-4 with TRBJ2-2, with 10 positions matching TRBD2. Per the germline V gene, CDR1 is SGHNT and CDR2 is YYREEE (reference sequence). The V gene end was trimmed by 4 bases and the J gene end by 4 bases; junction bases not matched to a gene: 10. This CDR3 is built from 17 residues. CDR3 sequence: CASSRLGGLAITGELFF. In DNA, the CDR3 is TGTGCCAGCAGCCGCCTCGGGGGACTAGCGATCACCGGGGAGCTGTTTTTT. Variable domain in full (rest from reference TRBV5-4 and TRBJ2-2): ETGVTQSPTHLIKTRGQQVTLRCSSQSGHNTVSWYQQALGQGPQFIFQYYREEENGRGNFPPRFSGLQFPNYSSELNVNALELDDSALYLCASSRLGGLAITGELFFGEGSRLTVL.